This TCR beta chain was recorded in a study of early T cells in non-severe SARS-CoV-2 infection. Overall study context: Bulk RNA taken from unsorted whole blood was sequenced, leaving chains unpaired.

This clonotype was seen ten or more times. Antigen: not known. The CDR3 runs 14 residues. Looked up from germline, CDR1 is WSHSY and CDR2 is SAAADI. V lost 0 bases to trimming and J lost 2 bases, with 7 bases between them. Findings and caveats of the study: There was a bias toward anti-spike CD8 responses in VDJdb matching, which missed private and CD4 specificities.

Unique molecular identifiers tagged individual cDNA molecules. TCRdb reprocessed the 5' RACE reads via MiXCR and lists one record per CDR3 protein. The table has around 80,000 distinct CDR3 sequences, roughly an eighth seen once. This TCR was recovered from an adult who was a healthcare worker with PCR-confirmed SARS-CoV-2 infection or an uninfected control (not recorded which). The chain is built from TRBV10-2 and TRBJ2-5; D remains unclear. Source material: whole blood. CDR3 sequence reads: CASSESMVQETQYF. The DNA of the CDR3 is TGCGCCAGCAGTGAGTCTATGGTTCAAGAGACCCAGTACTTC.